One and the same sample provided the 27 T cell receptor beta chains below, sequenced in a study of OX40 agonist ivuxolimab in advanced cancers. Library preparation was by the immunoSEQ multiplex PCR assay. This immuneACCESS table, as held by TCRdb, lists in-frame sequences with V and J called but not all clones. Of the missing ones, under half trace to an unresolved V gene in checked studies; the others have no known cause. Within this sample are over 70,000 clones, with more than 70% of them counted one time only. The ten largest clones take up around 7% of the sample. The specimen comprised CD4+ or CD8+ T cells sorted from blood, sampled in a trial of the OX40 agonist ivuxolimab. The receptors were sampled from an adult with an advanced solid tumor such as melanoma, head and neck, liver or kidney cancer.

This clone was seen a few times. The chain links TRBV19 to TRBJ1-1; D perhaps matches TRBD1 (6 bases). Trimming left V 3 bases short and J 5 bases short, with 13 bases between. Germline V gene data show CDR1 as LNHDA and CDR2 as SQIVND (reference sequence). The CDR3 is 14 amino acids. CDR3 sequence reads: CASSMWTEWTEAFF. As DNA, the CDR3 is TGTGCCAGTAGTATGTGGACAGAGTGGACTGAAGCTTTCTTT.

J is TRBJ2-5 and V is TRBV5-1; possibly TRBD1 or TRBD2 for D (5 bases each). The V gene's germline CDR1 is SGHRS and CDR2 YFSETQ. V lost 7 bases to trimming and J lost 4 bases, with 23 bases between them. This CDR3 region has 16 residues. The CDR3, as DNA: TGCGCCAGCGCCCGGGGCAGGACCTCCGTTCGAGAGACCCAGTACTTC. Its protein is CASARGRTSVRETQYF.

The chain joins TRBV10-2 to TRBJ2-7; D perhaps matches TRBD1 (5 bases). Per germline, CDR1 WSHSY and CDR2 SAAADI. The CDR3 has 11 amino acids. Trimming took off 6 bases at V and 4 bases at J, with 7 bases between the two ends. Here the CDR3 reads CASSDRYEQYF. CDR3 coding DNA: TGCGCCAGCAGCGACAGATACGAGCAGTACTTC.

This clone came up once. V gene TRBV11-2 combines with J gene TRBJ2-5; the match to TRBD2 covers 14 bases. Germline CDR1 SGHAT, CDR2 FQNNGV. CDR3 length equals 16 residues. V was pared by 5 bases and J by 12 bases, with 14 bases of the junction left unmatched. The CDR3 sequence is CASSRLAGGQSQAKYF. CDR3 in DNA: TGTGCCAGCAGCCGACTAGCGGGGGGGCAATCCCAAGCCAAGTACTTC. Complete variable domain (other parts from reference TRBV11-2 and TRBJ2-5): EAGVAQSPRYKIIEKRQSVAFWCNPISGHATLYWYQQILGQGPKLLIQFQNNGVVDDSQLPKDRFSAERLKGVDSTLKIQPAKLEDSAVYLCASSRLAGGQSQAKYFGPGTRLLVL.

V usage is TRBV29-1 and J usage is TRBJ2-7, with D tentatively TRBD1 (5 bases). Germline V CDR1 and CDR2: SQVTM, ANQGSEA. The ends were cut back, 5 bases at V and 3 bases at J, with 14 bases in the middle. The CDR3 is 13 residues long. DNA for the CDR3: TGCAGCGTTTTGGACATCCTCCGCTACGAGCAGTACTTC. Encoded protein: CSVLDILRYEQYF.

The V call is TRBV5-5, the J call TRBJ2-7, with D hard to call. CDR1 is SGHKS and CDR2 is YYEKEE in the germline V gene (reference sequence). This CDR3 comprises 13 residues. V was trimmed by 2 bases and J by 3 bases, leaving 9 bases between them. The CDR3 DNA reads as TGTGCCAGCAGCTTCGCGGATCTCTACGAGCAGTACTTC. This translates into CASSFADLYEQYF.

The chain recombines TRBV7-9 with TRBJ2-1; TRBD2 matches 8 bases. CDR1 is SEHNR, CDR2 FQNEAQ, per germline (reference sequence). V shed 4 bases, J shed 8 bases, and the junction held 10 bases outside the gene matches. The CDR3 sequence is 15 residues long. The CDR3 loop reads CASSSTGTSIDEQFF. The CDR3 bases are TGTGCCAGCAGCTCGACCGGGACTAGTATTGATGAGCAGTTCTTC.

The V call is TRBV11-3, the J call TRBJ1-4; D unresolved. Germline lookup yields CDR1 SGHNT and CDR2 YENEEA. Trimming left V 6 bases short and J 0 bases short, with 11 bases between. The CDR3 totals 15 residues. The CDR3, as DNA: TGTGCCAGCAGGTCCGGCTCGGCAACTAATGAAAAACTGTTTTTT. Encoded protein: CASRSGSATNEKLFF. Drawing the rest from reference TRBV11-3 and TRBJ1-4, the complete variable domain is EAGVVQSPRYKIIEKKQPVAFWCNPISGHNTLYWYLQNLGQGPELLIRYENEEAVDDSQLPKDRFSAERLKGVDSTLKIQPAELGDSAVYLCASRSGSATNEKLFFGSGTQLSVL.

This clone appeared a single time. Compared with germline, one end of the junction differs, possibly owing to a read error. V and J are TRBV7-7 and TRBJ2-1; 7 nucleotides align to TRBD2. Germline V CDR1 and CDR2: SSHAT, FNYEAQ (reference sequence). This CDR3 comprises 15 residues. This CDR3 reads CASSLMGGEWNEQFF. In DNA form, the CDR3 reads TGTGCTAGCAGCTTAATGGGGGGGGAGTGGAATGAGCAGTTCTTC.

The rearrangement uses TRBV4-2 and TRBJ2-3; 9 nucleotides line up with TRBD2. The length of the CDR3 is 19 residues. Germline-derived CDR1 and CDR2 are LGHNA and YNFKEQ. The V gene end was trimmed by 4 bases and the J gene end by 1 base; junction bases not matched to a gene: 15. CDR3 amino acids: CASSRTRIGQRGGTDTQYF. The CDR3 nucleotides read TGTGCCAGCAGCCGTACGAGGATCGGGCAGCGGGGGGGCACAGATACGCAGTATTTT.

The V gene is TRBV6-5, the J gene TRBJ1-1, with 9 bases fitting TRBD1. With 6 bases clipped from V and 7 bases from J, the junction kept 6 bases outside the gene matches. CDR3 length: 13 amino acids. Germline lookup yields CDR1 MNHEY and CDR2 SVGAGI. The CDR3 DNA reads as TGTGCCAGCAGCGGGACAGGGAGTATTGAAGCTTTCTTT. The encoded protein is CASSGTGSIEAFF.

This clone was found once. J is TRBJ1-1 and V is TRBV15, with unresolved D. The CDR3 runs to 13 residues. V was shortened by 4 bases and J by 1 base, with 7 bases between the two germline ends. Germline V gives CDR1 LNHNV, CDR2 YYDKDF (reference sequence). CDR3 nucleotide sequence: TGTGCCACCAGCACTAAGAGGAACACTGAAGCTTTCTTT. It encodes CATSTKRNTEAFF.

This chain joins TRBV5-1 and TRBJ2-7; 8 bases match TRBD1. The CDR3 consists of 13 residues. V trimming: 9 bases; J trimming: 0 bases; junction bases outside the gene matches: 5. The germline V gene has CDR1 SGHRS and CDR2 YFSETQ. The CDR3 DNA is TGCGCCACTTCGACAGGGGTCTCCTACGAGCAGTACTTC. Translated: CATSTGVSYEQYF.

In this sample, this clone turned up a few times. The chain uses TRBV6-6 and TRBJ2-3; the match to TRBD2 covers 7 bases. The CDR3 loop spans 15 amino acids. Trimming removed 6 bases from V and 3 bases from J; junction bases left unmatched: 9. CDR1 MNHNY and CDR2 SVGAGI come from the germline V gene (reference sequence). CDR3 nucleotide sequence: TGTGCCAGCAGGCAGTCGGCTAGCGGAACAGATACGCAGTATTTT. Its translation is CASRQSASGTDTQYF.

This clone was seen only a few times. The V call is TRBV4-3, the J call TRBJ1-2; D not certain. V dropped 5 bases and J dropped 5 bases, with 12 bases sitting between them. CDR1 and CDR2 from the germline V gene are LGHNA and YSLEER. The CDR3 spans 13 residues. CDR3 loop: CASSTRRSYGYTF. CDR3 sequence (DNA): TGCGCCAGCAGCACCCGACGGTCGTATGGCTACACCTTC.

This chain uses TRBV25-1 with TRBJ1-1, with D unclear. Trimming took off 8 bases at V and 5 bases at J, with 9 bases between the two ends. CDR1 is MGHDK, CDR2 SYGVNS, per germline. The CDR3 runs 11 residues. CDR3 in DNA: TGTGCCAGCGGGAGCAGGACTGAAGCTTTCTTT. As protein: CASGSRTEAFF.

The CDR3 nucleotides read TGTGCTAGTAGACGGGTCATGAACACTGAAGCTTTCTTT. Amino acid sequence: CASRRVMNTEAFF. V and J are TRBV12-5 and TRBJ1-1, with no clear D. Germline-derived CDR1 and CDR2 are LGHNT and FRNRAP. The CDR3 is made up of 13 amino acids. V lost 8 bases, J lost 0 bases, and 10 bases lay in between. Variable domain in full (rest from reference TRBV12-5 and TRBJ1-1): DARVTQTPRHKVTEMGQEVTMRCQPILGHNTVFWYRQTMMQGLELLAYFRNRAPLDDSGMPKDRFSAEMPDATLATLKIQPSEPRDSAVYFCASRRVMNTEAFFGQGTRLTVV.

V is TRBV7-9 and J is TRBJ2-7, with TRBD2 identical over 16 bases. The CDR3 has 16 residues. The germline V gene encodes CDR1 SEHNR and CDR2 FQNEAQ (reference sequence). With V trimmed by 4 bases and J by 5 bases, 5 bases remained unmatched. CDR3 DNA: TGTGCCAGCAGCTCCGGGACTAGCGGGGGGGCCAACGAGCAGTACTTC. Its translation is CASSSGTSGGANEQYF.

The chain recombines TRBV18 with TRBJ2-7, with unresolved D. Germline lookup yields CDR1 KGHSH and CDR2 LQKENI. The CDR3 runs 12 residues. Trimming left V 5 bases short and J 4 bases short, with 9 bases between. The CDR3 region has the DNA TGTGCCAGCTCAACGCTTGGGTACGAGCAGTACTTC. Protein sequence: CASSTLGYEQYF.

The V call is TRBV15, the J call TRBJ2-3, with 9 nucleotides matching TRBD1. The CDR3 is made up of 14 amino acids. With V trimmed by 5 bases and J by 2 bases, 2 bases remained unmatched. Looked up from germline, CDR1 is LNHNV and CDR2 is YYDKDF (reference sequence). The CDR3, as DNA: TGTGCCACCAGCCGGGACAGGGCCACAGATACGCAGTATTTT. This codes for CATSRDRATDTQYF.

The gene calls are TRBV29-1 and TRBJ1-1, with a possible D match to TRBD1 (5 bases). The CDR3 extends over 14 amino acids. The ends were cut back, 7 bases at V and 0 bases at J, with 15 bases in the middle. From germline, CDR1 is SQVTM and CDR2 ANQGSEA. The CDR3 nucleotides are TGCAGCGCTGGGGGGGGAATGTTGAACACTGAAGCTTTCTTT. Its protein is CSAGGGMLNTEAFF. Filled out from reference TRBV29-1 and TRBJ1-1, the complete variable domain reads SAVISQKPSRDICQRGTSLTIQCQVDSQVTMMFWYRQQPGQSLTLIATANQGSEATYESGFVIDKFPISRPNLTFSTLTVSNMSPEDSSIYLCSAGGGMLNTEAFFGQGTRLTVV.

This chain uses TRBV6-1 with TRBJ2-1; D call uncertain. This CDR3 comprises 14 residues. Trimming pared 7 bases from V and 7 bases from J, leaving 17 bases between. The germline V gene has CDR1 MNHNS and CDR2 SASEGT. CDR3 sequence reads: CASTPARAGNEQFF. The CDR3 nucleotides are TGTGCCAGCACCCCGGCCCGGGCCGGGAATGAGCAGTTCTTC.

This chain uses TRBV15 with TRBJ2-7, with a tentative D call TRBD2 (6 bases). The V end was cut by 0 bases, the J end by 5 bases, with 11 bases between. This CDR3 has 14 residues. Germline lookup yields CDR1 LNHNV and CDR2 YYDKDF (reference sequence). The CDR3 DNA follows: TGTGCCACCAGCAGAGAGGAGGGATCCGACGAGCAGTACTTC. It specifies CATSREEGSDEQYF.

This chain joins TRBV11-2 and TRBJ1-4, with D maybe TRBD1 (5 bases). Germline CDR1 is SGHAT and CDR2 is FQNNGV. The CDR3 length is 13 residues. Trimming removed 4 bases at V and 12 bases at J, with 15 bases between. The CDR3 region has the DNA TGTGCCAGCAGCTCCTATTTTGGGGGTGAACTGTTTTTT. Amino acids: CASSSYFGGELFF.

This chain links TRBV9 with TRBJ2-5; D is uncertain. The CDR3 is made up of 15 amino acids. With 4 bases removed from V and 1 base from J, the gap between germline ends came to 14 bases. The V gene's germline CDR1 is SGDLS and CDR2 YYNGEE. The CDR3 spells CASSPRSNFQETQYF. Here the CDR3 DNA reads TGTGCCAGCAGCCCCCGATCCAATTTCCAAGAGACCCAGTACTTC.

The chain recombines TRBV6-5 with TRBJ1-6; D gene unclear. Germline V gene lookup returns CDR1 MNHEY and CDR2 SVGAGI. The V gene lost 10 bases and the J gene lost 5 bases, with 12 bases spanning the gap. There are 13 residues in the CDR3. The CDR3 reads CATVGSDNSPLHF. The CDR3 DNA reads TGTGCCACCGTCGGGTCGGATAATTCACCCCTCCACTTT.

The chain has TRBV18 and TRBJ2-1, with TRBD2 identical over 13 bases. The CDR3 runs to 16 residues. CDR1 and CDR2 (germline): KGHSH, LQKENI. With 3 bases clipped from V and 6 bases from J, the junction kept 5 bases outside the gene matches. The CDR3 DNA is TGTGCCAGCTCACCTAGACTAGCGGGGGGCTTCAATGAGCAGTTCTTC. Amino acids: CASSPRLAGGFNEQFF.